Listed below are T cell receptor beta chains from one sample, sequenced in a study of T cell responses to AZD1222 COVID-19 vaccine. TCRdb's table, derived via immunoSEQ multiplex PCR, lists solely in-frame clones and lacks some. Here the sample spans some 180,000 clones, roughly 89% being singletons. The specimen was peripheral blood, collected on day 0 of AZD1222 vaccination. The receptors shown here come from an adult in good health. Each CDR3 is given with its conserved first and last residue. D genes are given only for firm matches. Rows give clone size only sometimes, using once, few, many, or a class for an expanded clone.

V gene,clone size,J gene,D gene,CDR3 protein,CDR3 DNA
TRBV5-7,NA,TRBJ2-7,NA,CASSLEAGEGEQYF,TGTGCCAGCAGCTTGGAGGCAGGGGAGGGCGAGCAGTACTTC
TRBV5-1,NA,TRBJ2-1,NA,CASSLGERTNEQFF,TGCGCCAGCAGCTTGGGGGAGCGGACCAATGAGCAGTTCTTC
TRBV30,NA,TRBJ2-2,TRBD1,CAWSSGGIRTGELFF,TGTGCCTGGAGTTCAGGGGGCATTCGCACCGGGGAGCTGTTTTTT
TRBV5-8,NA,TRBJ1-2,NA,CASLPGFSINYGYTF,TGTGCCAGCCTTCCTGGATTTTCGATTAACTATGGCTACACCTTC
TRBV19,NA,TRBJ2-2,NA,CASSIVTSGTGELFF,TGTGCCAGTAGTATAGTTACGTCGGGTACCGGGGAGCTGTTTTTT
TRBV18,once,TRBJ2-1,TRBD2,CASSPSSGDYNEQFF,TGTGCCAGCTCACCCAGTAGCGGGGACTACAATGAGCAGTTCTTC
TRBV9,NA,TRBJ2-7,NA,CASSVLAQSSYEQYF,TGTGCCAGCAGCGTACTAGCCCAGAGCTCCTACGAGCAGTACTTC
TRBV10-3,NA,TRBJ1-2,NA,CATHGGESYGYTF,TGTGCCACCCACGGCGGGGAGTCCTATGGCTACACCTTC
TRBV5-1,once,TRBJ2-2,TRBD2,CASSKGLAGTGELFF,TGCGCCAGCAGCAAGGGACTAGCGGGGACCGGGGAGCTGTTTTTT
TRBV7-9,NA,TRBJ2-5,NA,CASSFSGTQETQYF,TGTGCCAGCAGCTTCAGCGGAACCCAAGAGACCCAGTACTTC
TRBV5-1,NA,TRBJ1-2,NA,CASSLQGNYGYTF,TGCGCCAGCAGCTTACAAGGAAATTACGGCTACACCTTC
TRBV7-9,NA,TRBJ1-1,NA,CASSLGGFDEAFF,TGTGCCAGCAGCTTAGGTGGTTTTGATGAAGCTTTCTTT
TRBV6-5,NA,TRBJ1-2,NA,CASRGDSLYGYTF,TGTGCCAGCAGGGGAGACAGTCTTTATGGCTACACCTTC
TRBV2,NA,TRBJ1-4,NA,CASSEDAGANEKLFF,TGTGCCAGCAGTGAAGACGCAGGGGCTAATGAAAAACTGTTTTTT
TRBV24-1,NA,TRBJ1-1,TRBD1,CATSDFRGGNTEAFF,TGTGCCACCAGTGATTTCAGGGGGGGGAACACTGAAGCTTTCTTT
TRBV10-2,NA,TRBJ2-7,TRBD2,CASTFSGGGEQYF,TGCGCCAGCACGTTTAGCGGGGGTGGCGAGCAGTACTTC
TRBV15,NA,TRBJ2-1,NA,CATSATSNEQFF,TGTGCCACCAGCGCTACTAGCAATGAGCAGTTCTTC
TRBV30,NA,TRBJ1-1,NA,CAWKGTHTEAFF,TGTGCCTGGAAGGGGACCCACACTGAAGCTTTCTTT
TRBV27,NA,TRBJ2-7,TRBD1,CASSLTGPTGDYEQYF,TGTGCCAGCAGTTTAACCGGGCCGACAGGGGACTACGAGCAGTACTTC
TRBV18,NA,TRBJ2-1,NA,CASSKGSYNEQFF,TGTGCCAGCTCTAAGGGTTCCTACAATGAGCAGTTCTTC
TRBV6-5,NA,TRBJ2-1,TRBD2,CASRLAGGGNEQFF,TGTGCCAGCAGGCTAGCGGGGGGAGGCAATGAGCAGTTCTTC
TRBV12-3/TRBV12-4,NA,TRBJ2-3,NA,CASSFRPADTQYF,TGTGCCAGCAGTTTTAGGCCCGCGGATACGCAGTATTTT
TRBV12-3/TRBV12-4,once,TRBJ2-7,NA,CASSFAASYEQYF,TGTGCCAGCAGTTTCGCGGCCTCCTACGAGCAGTACTTC
TRBV11-2,NA,TRBJ2-2,NA,CASSFWDGGAGELFF,TGTGCCAGCAGCTTCTGGGACGGCGGCGCCGGGGAGCTGTTTTTT
TRBV7-9,NA,TRBJ2-5,NA,CASSPPRRAQETQYF,TGTGCCAGCAGCCCCCCAAGGCGGGCTCAAGAGACCCAGTACTTC
TRBV4-1,NA,TRBJ2-7,TRBD1,CASRGTGPAEQYF,TGCGCCAGCAGGGGGACAGGCCCCGCCGAGCAGTACTTC
TRBV7-2,NA,TRBJ2-4,NA,CASSLRGSLAKNIQYF,TGTGCCAGCAGCTTAAGGGGATCATTAGCCAAAAACATTCAGTACTTC
TRBV7-3,NA,TRBJ1-1,NA,CASSTNSYTEAFF,TGTGCCAGCAGCACCAATAGCTACACTGAAGCTTTCTTT
TRBV7-9,few,TRBJ2-7,NA,CASSLVPGSPSYEQYF,TGTGCCAGCAGCTTAGTGCCAGGGAGCCCAAGCTACGAGCAGTACTTC
TRBV5-1,NA,TRBJ1-4,NA,CASSPLLGVENEKLFF,TGCGCCAGCAGCCCCCTTTTAGGCGTCGAGAATGAAAAACTGTTTTTT
TRBV6-6,once,TRBJ2-7,TRBD1,CASRFRDRGYEQYF,TGTGCCAGCCGTTTCCGGGACAGGGGTTACGAGCAGTACTTC
TRBV19,NA,TRBJ2-7,NA,CASSPQSGSAYEQYF,TGTGCCAGTAGTCCCCAAAGCGGGTCTGCGTACGAGCAGTACTTC
TRBV12-3/TRBV12-4,NA,TRBJ2-1,NA,CASNDSDEQFF,TGTGCCAGCAACGATAGCGATGAGCAGTTCTTC
TRBV4-1,NA,TRBJ1-1,NA,CASSQARAVNTEAFF,TGCGCCAGCAGCCAAGCTCGGGCCGTGAACACTGAAGCTTTCTTT
TRBV5-1,NA,TRBJ1-2,NA,CASRSRVGANYGYTF,TGCGCCAGCCGCTCCCGGGTAGGAGCTAACTATGGCTACACCTTC
TRBV5-1,NA,TRBJ1-6,NA,CASSLGLQGSPLHF,TGCGCCAGCAGCTTGGGGCTTCAGGGTTCACCCCTCCACTTT
TRBV7-9,NA,TRBJ2-7,TRBD1,CASSLAPTGAYYEQYF,TGTGCCAGCAGCTTAGCCCCGACAGGGGCCTACTACGAGCAGTACTTC
TRBV29-1,NA,TRBJ1-5,NA,CSVGMGLGQPQHF,TGCAGCGTTGGGATGGGGCTCGGCCAGCCCCAGCATTTT
TRBV5-1,NA,TRBJ2-2,NA,CASRPASFTGELFF,TGCGCCAGCAGGCCTGCAAGTTTCACCGGGGAGCTGTTTTTT
TRBV10-3,NA,TRBJ2-7,NA,CAISVNSYEQYF,TGTGCCATCAGTGTTAACTCCTACGAGCAGTACTTC
TRBV16,NA,TRBJ1-3,NA,CASSQSYPGPPTRQDHGNTIYF,TGTGCCAGCAGCCAATCTTACCCGGGCCCCCCAACCCGACAGGATCATGGAAACACCATATATTTT
TRBV3-1/TRBV3-2,NA,TRBJ1-1,NA,CASSQGLSEAFF,TGTGCCAGCAGCCAAGGACTAAGTGAAGCTTTCTTT
TRBV7-9,NA,TRBJ1-1,NA,CASSNSLMNTEAFF,TGTGCCAGCAGCAACAGCCTAATGAACACTGAAGCTTTCTTT
TRBV9,NA,TRBJ2-7,NA,CASSRGVGIYEQYF,TGTGCCAGCAGCAGAGGGGTAGGCATCTACGAGCAGTACTTC
TRBV7-8,NA,TRBJ1-2,NA,CASSSQQGAEGYTF,TGTGCCAGCAGCTCACAACAGGGAGCGGAAGGCTACACCTTC